One T cell receptor (beta chain) is described in this entry. Investigators prepared the TCR beta libraries by applying iRepertoire HTBI primers and Arm-PCR of CDR3 regions. As handled by the study authors: From all samples, identification returned 12 to 15 TRBJ and around 62 TRBV segments. TCRdb re-derived calls from the multiplex PCR reads in MiXCR, one entry per CDR3 protein. The V and J calls were not made by the authors but by TCRdb's processing. This table holds a few hundred thousand distinct CDR3 sequences, about 20% found once. Specified time point: persistent/refractory GD, antithyroid drugs over 5 years with positive TRAb. PBMC RNA served as the TCR library source. The data were taken from a study of regulatory T cells in long-lasting Graves disease. The junction had 8 bases not matched to a gene; V was cut back by 0 bases and J by 0 bases. Germline loops: CDR1 ENHRY, CDR2 SYGVKD. The length of the CDR3 is 18 residues.

This chain joins TRBV10-3 and TRBJ2-4, with 7 bases fitting TRBD2. The sequence derives from a female donor with Graves disease. The material was peripheral blood mononuclear cells (PBMCs), obtained when the disease was refractory, from a patient treated with antithyroid drugs. The CDR3 DNA follows: TGTGCCATCAGTGAGTCGGTCGTAATAGCGGGAGCCAAAAACATTCAGTACTTC. It codes for CAISESVVIAGAKNIQYF.